The source of this T cell receptor (beta chain) is a study of cytomegalovirus exposure and HLA in healthy donors. The CDR3 sequence is 13 residues long. CDR1 is MNHEY and CDR2 is SVGAGI in the germline V gene. V was cut by 7 bases and J by 8 bases, with 17 bases left in between. 13 Jbeta primers and 60 Vbeta primers were used for the PCR. Only in-frame clones appear in the TCRdb table, and some are missing; sequencing was by immunoSEQ multiplex PCR. The data contain tens of thousands of clones, about 81% of them seen just once; the ten biggest clones take up roughly 2.2%. The chain carries TRBV6-5 and TRBJ1-2; possibly TRBD1 for D (5 bases). This sequence originates from a man aged 18 to 29 in good health and CMV-seronegative. The specimen was PBMCs. CDR3 region: CASTQGLNRGYTF. CDR3 nucleotides: TGTGCCAGCACCCAGGGACTTAATCGGGGCTACACCTTC.